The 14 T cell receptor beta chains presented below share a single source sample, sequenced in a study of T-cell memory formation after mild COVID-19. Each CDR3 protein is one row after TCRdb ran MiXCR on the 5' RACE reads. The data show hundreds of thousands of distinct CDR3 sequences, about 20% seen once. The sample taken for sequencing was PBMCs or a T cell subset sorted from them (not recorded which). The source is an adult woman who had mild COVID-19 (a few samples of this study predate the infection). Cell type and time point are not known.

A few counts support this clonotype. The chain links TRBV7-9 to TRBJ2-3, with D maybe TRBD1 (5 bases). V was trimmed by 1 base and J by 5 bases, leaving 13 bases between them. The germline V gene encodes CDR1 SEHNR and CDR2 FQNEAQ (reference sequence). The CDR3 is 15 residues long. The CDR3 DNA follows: TGTGCCAGCAGCTTAGAGGGGCAGTATCTAGATACGCAGTATTTT. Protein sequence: CASSLEGQYLDTQYF.

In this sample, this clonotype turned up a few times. The CDR3 is CASSPRSQYEQYF. The CDR3 DNA reads as TGTGCCAGCAGTCCCCGAAGCCAATACGAGCAGTACTTC. V usage is TRBV27 and J usage is TRBJ2-7; D remains unclear. V gave up 5 bases and J gave up 4 bases, with 12 bases separating them. The CDR3 sequence is 13 residues long. In germline, CDR1 is MNHEY, CDR2 SMNVEV (reference sequence).

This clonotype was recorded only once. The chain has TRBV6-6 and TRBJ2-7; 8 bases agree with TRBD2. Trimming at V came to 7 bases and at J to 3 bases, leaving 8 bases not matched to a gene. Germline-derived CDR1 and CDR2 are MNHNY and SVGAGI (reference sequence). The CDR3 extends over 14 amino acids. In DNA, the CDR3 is TGTGCCAGCACCCCCGCCAGCGGGGGCTACGAGCAGTACTTC. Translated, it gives CASTPASGGYEQYF.

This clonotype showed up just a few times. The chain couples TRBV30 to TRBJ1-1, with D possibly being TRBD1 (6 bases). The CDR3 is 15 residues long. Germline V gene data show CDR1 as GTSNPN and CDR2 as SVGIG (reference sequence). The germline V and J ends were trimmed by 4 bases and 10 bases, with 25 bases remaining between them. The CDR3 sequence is CAWTAGTLQTTGAFF. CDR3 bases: TGTGCCTGGACGGCAGGGACCCTCCAAACGACAGGAGCTTTCTTT.

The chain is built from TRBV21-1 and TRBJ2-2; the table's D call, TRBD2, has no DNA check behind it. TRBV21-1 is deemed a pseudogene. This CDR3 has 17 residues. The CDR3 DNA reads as TGTGCCAGCAGCAAAGTCGGAGCGGTGGGGAACACCGGGGAGCTGTTTTTT. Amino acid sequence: CASSKVGAVGNTGELFF.

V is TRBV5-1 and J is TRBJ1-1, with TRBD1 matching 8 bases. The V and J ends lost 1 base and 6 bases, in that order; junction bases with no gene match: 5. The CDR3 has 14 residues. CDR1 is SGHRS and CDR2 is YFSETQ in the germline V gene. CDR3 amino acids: CASSLTPQGAEAFF. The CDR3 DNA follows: TGCGCCAGCAGCTTGACCCCACAGGGGGCTGAAGCTTTCTTT.

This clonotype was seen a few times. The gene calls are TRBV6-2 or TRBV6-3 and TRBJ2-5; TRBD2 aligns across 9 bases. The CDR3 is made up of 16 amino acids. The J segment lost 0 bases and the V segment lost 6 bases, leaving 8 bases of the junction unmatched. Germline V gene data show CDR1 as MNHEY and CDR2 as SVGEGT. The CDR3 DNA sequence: TGTGCCAGCAGAGCCCAGCGGGAGGCTTACCAAGAGACCCAGTACTTC. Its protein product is CASRAQREAYQETQYF.

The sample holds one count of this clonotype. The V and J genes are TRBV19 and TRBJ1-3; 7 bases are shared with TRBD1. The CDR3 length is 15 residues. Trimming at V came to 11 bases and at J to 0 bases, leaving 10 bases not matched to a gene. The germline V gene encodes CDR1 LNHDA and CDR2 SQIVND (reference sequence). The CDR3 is CASGGLQSSGNTIYF. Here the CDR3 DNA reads TGTGCCTCAGGGGGGCTACAGTCCTCTGGAAACACCATATATTTT.

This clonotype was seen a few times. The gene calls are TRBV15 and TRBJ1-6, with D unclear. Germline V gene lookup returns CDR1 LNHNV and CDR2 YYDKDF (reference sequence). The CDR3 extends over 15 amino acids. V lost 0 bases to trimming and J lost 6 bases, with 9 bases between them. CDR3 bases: TGTGCCACCAGCAGAGAAAGTCCCGGTAATTCACCCCTCCACTTT. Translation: CATSRESPGNSPLHF. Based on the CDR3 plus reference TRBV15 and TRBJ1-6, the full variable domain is DAMVIQNPRYQVTQFGKPVTLSCSQTLNHNVMYWYQQKSSQAPKLLFHYYDKDFNNEADTPDNFQSRRPNTSFCFLDIRSPGLGDTAMYLCATSRESPGNSPLHFGNGTRLTVT.

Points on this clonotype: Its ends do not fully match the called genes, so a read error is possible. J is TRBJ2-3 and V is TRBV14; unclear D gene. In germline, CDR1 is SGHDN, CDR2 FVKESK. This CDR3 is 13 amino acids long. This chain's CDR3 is CDSSQGLVDTQYF. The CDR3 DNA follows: TGTGACAGCAGCCAAGGCTTGGTAGATACGCAGTATTTT.

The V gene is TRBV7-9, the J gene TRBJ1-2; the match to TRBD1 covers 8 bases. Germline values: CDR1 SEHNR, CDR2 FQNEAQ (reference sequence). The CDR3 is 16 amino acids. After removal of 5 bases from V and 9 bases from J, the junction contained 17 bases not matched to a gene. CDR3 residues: CASSVGTGPPRDRYTF. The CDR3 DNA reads TGTGCCAGCAGCGTAGGGACAGGACCTCCGCGGGACCGCTACACCTTC.

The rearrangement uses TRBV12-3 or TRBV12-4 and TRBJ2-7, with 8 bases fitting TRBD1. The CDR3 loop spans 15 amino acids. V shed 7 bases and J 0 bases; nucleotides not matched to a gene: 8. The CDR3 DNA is TGTGCCAGCAAAAAGACAGGGGTGGCCTCCTACGAGCAGTACTTC. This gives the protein CASKKTGVASYEQYF.

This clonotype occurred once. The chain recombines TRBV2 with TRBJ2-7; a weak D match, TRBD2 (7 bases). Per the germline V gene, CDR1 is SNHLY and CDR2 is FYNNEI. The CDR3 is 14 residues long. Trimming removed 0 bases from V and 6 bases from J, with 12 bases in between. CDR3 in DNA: TGTGCCAGCAGTGAAGCGGGGGGGCCGTTCGAGCAGTACTTC. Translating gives CASSEAGGPFEQYF. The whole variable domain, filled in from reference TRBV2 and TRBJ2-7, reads EPEVTQTPSHQVTQMGQEVILRCVPISNHLYFYWYRQILGQKVEFLVSFYNNEISEKSEIFDDQFSVERPDGSNFTLKIRSTKLEDSAMYFCASSEAGGPFEQYFGPGTRLTVT.

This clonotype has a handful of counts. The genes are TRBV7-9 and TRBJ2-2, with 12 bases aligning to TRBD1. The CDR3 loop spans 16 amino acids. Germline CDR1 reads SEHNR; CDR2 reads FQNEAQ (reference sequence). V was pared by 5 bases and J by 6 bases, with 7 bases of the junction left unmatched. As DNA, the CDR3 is TGTGCCAGCAGCCCACCGGGACAGGGGGCGGCCGGGGAGCTGTTTTTT. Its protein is CASSPPGQGAAGELFF.